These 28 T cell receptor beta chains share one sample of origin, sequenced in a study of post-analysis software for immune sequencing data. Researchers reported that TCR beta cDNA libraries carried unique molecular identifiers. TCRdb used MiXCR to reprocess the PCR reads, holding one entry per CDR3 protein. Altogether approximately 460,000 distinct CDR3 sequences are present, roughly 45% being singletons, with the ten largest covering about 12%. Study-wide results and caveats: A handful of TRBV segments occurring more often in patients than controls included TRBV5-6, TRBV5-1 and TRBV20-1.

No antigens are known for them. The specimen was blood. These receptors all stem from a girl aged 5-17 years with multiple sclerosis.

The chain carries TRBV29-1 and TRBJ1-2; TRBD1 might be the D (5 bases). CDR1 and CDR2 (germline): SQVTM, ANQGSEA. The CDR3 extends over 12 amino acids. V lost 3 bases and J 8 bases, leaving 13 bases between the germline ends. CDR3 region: CSVDSGDGGYTF. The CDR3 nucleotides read TGCAGCGTTGATTCGGGGGATGGCGGCTACACCTTC. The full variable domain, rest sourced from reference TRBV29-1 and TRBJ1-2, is SAVISQKPSRDICQRGTSLTIQCQVDSQVTMMFWYRQQPGQSLTLIATANQGSEATYESGFVIDKFPISRPNLTFSTLTVSNMSPEDSSIYLCSVDSGDGGYTFGSGTRLTVV.

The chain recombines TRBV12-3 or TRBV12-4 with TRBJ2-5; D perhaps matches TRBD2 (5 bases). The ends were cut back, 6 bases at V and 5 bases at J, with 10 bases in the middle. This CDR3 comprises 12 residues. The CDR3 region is CASRSGSETQYF. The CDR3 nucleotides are TGTGCCAGCAGGAGCGGTAGCGAGACCCAGTACTTC.

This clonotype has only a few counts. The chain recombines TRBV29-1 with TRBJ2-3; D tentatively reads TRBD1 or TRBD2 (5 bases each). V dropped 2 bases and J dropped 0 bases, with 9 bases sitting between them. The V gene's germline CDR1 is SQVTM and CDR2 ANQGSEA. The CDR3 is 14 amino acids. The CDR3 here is CSVERGQSTDTQYF. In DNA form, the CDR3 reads TGCAGCGTTGAACGGGGCCAGAGCACAGATACGCAGTATTTT.

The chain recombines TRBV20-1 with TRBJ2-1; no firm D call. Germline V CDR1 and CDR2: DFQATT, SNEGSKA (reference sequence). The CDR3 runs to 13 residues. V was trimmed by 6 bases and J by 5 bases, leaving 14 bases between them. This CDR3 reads CSAKSPRDNEQFF. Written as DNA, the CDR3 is TGCAGTGCCAAGTCCCCTAGAGACAATGAGCAGTTCTTC.

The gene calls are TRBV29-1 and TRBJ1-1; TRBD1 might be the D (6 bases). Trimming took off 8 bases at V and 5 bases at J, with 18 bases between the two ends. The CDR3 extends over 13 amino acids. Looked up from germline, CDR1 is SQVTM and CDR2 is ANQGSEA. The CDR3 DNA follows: TGCAGCACTGAGGCGGGGGCGGGTACTGAAGCTTTCTTT. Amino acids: CSTEAGAGTEAFF.

Here the CDR3 reads CASSLLSTSGSYNEQFF. The CDR3 DNA sequence: TGTGCCAGCAGCCTGCTATCGACTAGCGGGAGTTACAATGAGCAGTTCTTC. The chain carries TRBV5-6 and TRBJ2-1, with 12 bases fitting TRBD2. The CDR3 loop spans 17 amino acids. The trim removed 4 bases at V and 4 bases at J, leaving 9 bases unmatched. Germline V gene sequence: CDR1 SGHDT, CDR2 YYEEEE.

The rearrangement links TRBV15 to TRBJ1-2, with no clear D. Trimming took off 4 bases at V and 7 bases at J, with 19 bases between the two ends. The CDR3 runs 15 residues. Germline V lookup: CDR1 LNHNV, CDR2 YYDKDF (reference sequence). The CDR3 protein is CATSTDLIEWAGYTF. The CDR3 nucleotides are TGTGCCACCAGCACGGACCTGATCGAATGGGCTGGCTACACCTTC.

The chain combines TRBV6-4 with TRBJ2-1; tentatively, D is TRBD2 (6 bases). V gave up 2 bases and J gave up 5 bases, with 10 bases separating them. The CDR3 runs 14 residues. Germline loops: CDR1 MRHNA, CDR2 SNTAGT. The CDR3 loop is CASSDMGGNNEQFF. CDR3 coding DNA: TGTGCCAGCAGTGACATGGGCGGGAACAATGAGCAGTTCTTC.

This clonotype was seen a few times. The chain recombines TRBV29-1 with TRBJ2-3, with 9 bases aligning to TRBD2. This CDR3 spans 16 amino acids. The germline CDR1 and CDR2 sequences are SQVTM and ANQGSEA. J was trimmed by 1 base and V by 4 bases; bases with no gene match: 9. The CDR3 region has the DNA TGCAGCGTTGCCGACCCCCGGACTAGCGGCACAGATACGCAGTATTTT. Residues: CSVADPRTSGTDTQYF.

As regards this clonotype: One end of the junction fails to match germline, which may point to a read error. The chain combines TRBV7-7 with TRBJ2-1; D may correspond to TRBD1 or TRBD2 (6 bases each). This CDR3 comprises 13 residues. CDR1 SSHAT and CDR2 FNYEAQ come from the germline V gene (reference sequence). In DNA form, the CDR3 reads TGTGCTAGCAGCTCCGGGGGCGGTGATGAGCAGTTCTTC. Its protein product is CASSSGGGDEQFF.

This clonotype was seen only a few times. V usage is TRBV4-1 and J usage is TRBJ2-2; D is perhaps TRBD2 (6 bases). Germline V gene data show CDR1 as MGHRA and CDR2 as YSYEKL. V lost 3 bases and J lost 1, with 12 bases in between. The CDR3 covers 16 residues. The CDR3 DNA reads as TGCGCCAGCAGCCAGGCGGGACGGAAGAACACCGGGGAGCTGTTTTTT. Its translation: CASSQAGRKNTGELFF.

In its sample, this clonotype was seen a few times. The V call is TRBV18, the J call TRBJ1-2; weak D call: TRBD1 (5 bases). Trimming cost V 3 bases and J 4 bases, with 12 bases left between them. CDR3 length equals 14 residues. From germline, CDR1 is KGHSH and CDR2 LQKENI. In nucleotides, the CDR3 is TGTGCCAGCTCACCCCCGGGCAGGGTCTATGGCTACACCTTC. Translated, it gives CASSPPGRVYGYTF.

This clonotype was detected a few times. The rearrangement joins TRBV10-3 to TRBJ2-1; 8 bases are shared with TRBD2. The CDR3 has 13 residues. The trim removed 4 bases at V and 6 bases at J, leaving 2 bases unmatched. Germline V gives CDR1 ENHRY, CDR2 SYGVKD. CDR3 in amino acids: CAISGTSSNEQFF. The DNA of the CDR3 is TGTGCCATCAGTGGGACTAGCTCCAATGAGCAGTTCTTC.

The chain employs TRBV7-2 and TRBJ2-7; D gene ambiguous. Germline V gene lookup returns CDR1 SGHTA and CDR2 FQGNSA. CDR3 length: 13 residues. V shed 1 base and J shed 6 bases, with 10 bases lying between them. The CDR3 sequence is CASSLVFTAEQYF. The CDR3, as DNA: TGTGCCAGCAGCTTAGTATTCACAGCCGAGCAGTACTTC.

DNA of the CDR3: TGTGCCAGCAGTCCAGGTCACACTAGCACAGATACGCAGTATTTT. The encoded protein is CASSPGHTSTDTQYF. This chain joins TRBV27 and TRBJ2-3; no clear D gene. The V end lost 5 bases, the J end lost 0 bases, and 12 bases lay between the germline ends. The CDR3 contains 15 residues. Germline V gene lookup returns CDR1 MNHEY and CDR2 SMNVEV (reference sequence).

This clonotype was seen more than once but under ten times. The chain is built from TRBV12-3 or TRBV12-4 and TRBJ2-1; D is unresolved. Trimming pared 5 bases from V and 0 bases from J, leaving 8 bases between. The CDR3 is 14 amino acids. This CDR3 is CASSPLSSYNEQFF. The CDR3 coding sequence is TGTGCCAGCAGTCCGCTCAGCTCCTACAATGAGCAGTTCTTC.

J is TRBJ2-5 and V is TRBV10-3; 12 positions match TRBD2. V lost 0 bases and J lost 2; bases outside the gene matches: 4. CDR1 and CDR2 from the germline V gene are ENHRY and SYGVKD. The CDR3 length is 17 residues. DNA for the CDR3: TGTGCCATCAGTGAGTCGACTAGCGGGAGTTTTCAAGAGACCCAGTACTTC. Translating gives CAISESTSGSFQETQYF.

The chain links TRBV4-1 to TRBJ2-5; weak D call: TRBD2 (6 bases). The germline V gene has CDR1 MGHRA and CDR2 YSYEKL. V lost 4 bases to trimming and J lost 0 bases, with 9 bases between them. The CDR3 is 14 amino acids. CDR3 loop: CASSPAGYQETQYF. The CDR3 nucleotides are TGCGCCAGCAGCCCTGCGGGGTACCAAGAGACCCAGTACTTC.

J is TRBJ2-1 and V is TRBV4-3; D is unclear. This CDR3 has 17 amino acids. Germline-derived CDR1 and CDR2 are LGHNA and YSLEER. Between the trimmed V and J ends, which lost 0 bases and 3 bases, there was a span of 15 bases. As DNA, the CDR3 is TGCGCCAGCAGCCAAGACCGATTAAACAGTTACTACAATGAGCAGTTCTTC. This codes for CASSQDRLNSYYNEQFF.

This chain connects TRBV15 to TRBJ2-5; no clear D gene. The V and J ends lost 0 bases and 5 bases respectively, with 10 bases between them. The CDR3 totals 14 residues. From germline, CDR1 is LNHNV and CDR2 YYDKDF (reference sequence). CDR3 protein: CATSRDPVRETQYF. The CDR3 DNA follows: TGTGCCACCAGCAGAGATCCCGTTAGGGAGACCCAGTACTTC.

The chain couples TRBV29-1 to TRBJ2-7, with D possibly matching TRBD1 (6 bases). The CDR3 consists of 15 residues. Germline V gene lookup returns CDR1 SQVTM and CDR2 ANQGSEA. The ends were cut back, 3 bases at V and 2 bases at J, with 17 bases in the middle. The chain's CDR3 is CSVEDGQTKPYEQYF. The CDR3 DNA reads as TGCAGCGTTGAGGACGGACAGACGAAGCCCTACGAGCAGTACTTC.

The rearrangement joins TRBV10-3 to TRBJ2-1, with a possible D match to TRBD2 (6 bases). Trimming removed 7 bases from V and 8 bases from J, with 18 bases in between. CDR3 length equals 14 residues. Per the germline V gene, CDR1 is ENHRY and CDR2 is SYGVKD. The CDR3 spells CAITFGFRRDEQFF. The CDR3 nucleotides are TGTGCCATCACTTTCGGGTTTCGGAGGGATGAGCAGTTCTTC.

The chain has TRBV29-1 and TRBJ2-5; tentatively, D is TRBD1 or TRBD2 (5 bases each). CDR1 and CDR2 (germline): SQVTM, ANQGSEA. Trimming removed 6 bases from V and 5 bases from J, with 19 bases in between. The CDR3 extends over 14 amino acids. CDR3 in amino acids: CSVGPGTAQETQYF. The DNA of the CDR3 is TGCAGCGTGGGCCCCGGGACCGCTCAGGAGACCCAGTACTTC.

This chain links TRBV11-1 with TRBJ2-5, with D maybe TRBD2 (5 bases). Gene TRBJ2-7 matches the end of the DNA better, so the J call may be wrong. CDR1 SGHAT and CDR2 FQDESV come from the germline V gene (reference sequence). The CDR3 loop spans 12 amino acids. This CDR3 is CASSLSAGEQYF. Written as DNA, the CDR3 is TGTGCCAGCAGCTTATCCGCGGGCGAGCAGTACTTC.

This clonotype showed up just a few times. The CDR3 loop is CASRPTSTNEQYF. In DNA, the CDR3 is TGTGCCAGCAGGCCAACTAGCACCAACGAGCAGTACTTC. The chain joins TRBV12-3 or TRBV12-4 to TRBJ2-7; possible D gene TRBD2, 6 bases. This CDR3 has 13 amino acids. The ends were cut back, 6 bases at V and 5 bases at J, with 14 bases in the middle.

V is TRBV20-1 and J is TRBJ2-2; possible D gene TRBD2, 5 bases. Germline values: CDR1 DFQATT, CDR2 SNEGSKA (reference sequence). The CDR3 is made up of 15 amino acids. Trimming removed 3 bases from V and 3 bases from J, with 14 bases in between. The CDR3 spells CSARSGWVDTGELFF. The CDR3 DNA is TGCAGTGCTAGGTCGGGGTGGGTAGACACCGGGGAGCTGTTTTTT.

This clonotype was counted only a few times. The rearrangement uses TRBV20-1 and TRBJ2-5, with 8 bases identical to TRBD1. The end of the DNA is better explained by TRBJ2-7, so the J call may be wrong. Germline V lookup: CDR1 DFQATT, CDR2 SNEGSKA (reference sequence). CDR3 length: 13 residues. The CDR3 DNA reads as TGCAGTGCGCGGACAGGGCCCTCCTACGAGCAGTACTTC. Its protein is CSARTGPSYEQYF.

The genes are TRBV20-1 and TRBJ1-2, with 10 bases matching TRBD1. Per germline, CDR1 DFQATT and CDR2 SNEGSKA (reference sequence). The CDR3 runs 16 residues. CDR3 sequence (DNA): TGCAGCTTTATCCGGGACAGGGGCGTATGGGACTATGGCTACACCTTC. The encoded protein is CSFIRDRGVWDYGYTF.